This T cell receptor (beta chain) was documented in a study of blood T cell repertoires in COVID-19. Overall study: Some COVID-19 samples were acute and others convalescent; all came from the United States, Italy and Spain. Sources were T cells, B-cell-depleted T cells, or PBMCs; the material itself was cDNA or gDNA.

Germline V lookup: CDR1 MNHEY, CDR2 SMNVEV (reference sequence). V dropped 6 bases and J dropped 1 base, with 15 bases sitting between them. This CDR3 has 15 amino acids. The sample holds a few counts of this clone. Profiling relied on immunoSEQ multiplex PCR, and the TCRdb table lists in-frame clones only, not all of them. The repertoire consists of about 220,000 clones, with around 83% occurring once and the leading ten covering 2.9%. The V call is TRBV27, the J call TRBJ1-1; D perhaps matches TRBD1 (5 bases). This receptor was obtained from a man in his forties or fifties who had recovered from COVID-19. The specimen sequenced was peripheral blood. The CDR3 bases are TGTGCCAGCAGGGGACTTCGGACGGAGAACACTGAAGCTTTCTTT. Translating it yields CASRGLRTENTEAFF.